This T cell receptor beta chain was recorded in a study of blood T cell repertoires in COVID-19. This clone was found a few times. Some clones are missing from TCRdb's copy, which holds only in-frame ones; the method was immunoSEQ multiplex PCR. The sample shows fewer than 450,000 clones, around 89% of them seen only once. The germline V and J ends were trimmed by 5 bases and 1 base, with 15 bases remaining between them. CDR3 length equals 15 residues. From germline, CDR1 is LNHDA and CDR2 SQIVND (reference sequence). This sequence joins TRBV19 and TRBJ2-7; D is perhaps TRBD1 (6 bases). The specimen was peripheral blood. This sequence was found in a woman aged 45-59 years with COVID-19, enrolled during active disease. The CDR3: CASSRGGRESYEQYF. CDR3 DNA sequence: TGTGCCAGTAGTCGTGGGGGCAGGGAGTCCTACGAGCAGTACTTC.